This T cell receptor (beta chain) came from a study of T cells after yellow fever vaccination. Study background: Preparation used SMART-Seq v4 Ultra Low Input for the low-cell-number fractions. Study-level results: Primary-vaccination clones mostly resurfaced post-booster (96% CD4, 75% to 90% CD8). The study noted that FACS-sorted repertoires could contain abundant clonotypes contaminating from the bulk population.

UMIs were added to TCR cDNA along with a universal primer site when it was made by 5'RACE template switching. TCRdb reanalysed the 5' RACE reads using MiXCR and keeps one entry per CDR3 protein. The table shows 300,000 or so distinct CDR3 sequences, with roughly 9% occurring only once. With regard to this clonotype: Its cognate antigen is unknown.

The CDR3 is 15 amino acids. J gave up 2 bases and V 1 base, and 2 bases lay outside the gene matches. Per germline, CDR1 SGHVS and CDR2 FNYEAQ. The sample consisted of CD4+ T cells sorted from PBMCs, taken 5 days after the yellow fever booster vaccination. J is TRBJ2-7 and V is TRBV7-6, with 10 bases identical to TRBD1. This receptor was taken from a man between 18 and 29 years old who received the YFV17D yellow fever vaccine. CDR3 coding DNA: TGTGCCAGCAGCTTAGGGACAGGGGGGGCCTACGAGCAGTACGTC. Protein product: CASSLGTGGAYEQYV.